This T cell receptor beta chain was sequenced in a study of T cell responses to AZD1222 COVID-19 vaccine. Study-wide points: Among spike-specific TCRs, nearly half reportedly target unmutated variant regions. CD4 TCRs associated with vaccination spanned spike, dominating at 160-218 and 743-854. Once two AZD1222 doses were given, Spike-specific TCR breadth and depth went up. Repertoire sampling was restricted to post-peak T cell response timepoints.

CDR1 is SGHTA, CDR2 FQGNSA, per germline. The CDR3 is 12 residues long. V was clipped by 5 bases and J by 6 bases, with 11 bases between them. Details on this clone: Antigen specificity is unknown.

The data were produced by immunoSEQ multiplex PCR, yet TCRdb's version contains in-frame clones alone and is incomplete. The profile covers around 97,000 clones, with approximately 88% appearing a single time and roughly 20% taken by the ten largest. The gene calls are TRBV7-2 and TRBJ2-7; the D is unclear. Source: peripheral blood, taken on day 0 of AZD1222 vaccination. The clonotype originates from an adult in good health. The CDR3: CASSVIPVEQYF. The DNA of the CDR3 is TGTGCCAGCAGCGTAATACCTGTCGAGCAGTACTTC.